The clone carrying this T cell receptor (beta chain) has a handful of counts. This sample is drawn from a study of beta chain features in type 1 diabetes. The ends lost 6 bases at V and 1 base at J; junction bases unmatched: 4. Germline CDR1 reads MNHEY; CDR2 reads SVGAGI. The CDR3 extends over 14 amino acids. Isolated RNA was reverse transcribed in full, so expressed TCRB transcripts were sequenced. Only in-frame clones appear in the TCRdb table, and some are missing; sequencing was by immunoSEQ multiplex PCR. The profile shows 300,000 to 400,000 clones, approximately 11% of them singletons. Sequenced: naive CD4+ T cells from blood. This clonotype was sampled from a young woman in good health. J is TRBJ1-2 and V is TRBV6-5; 8 nucleotides agree with TRBD1. CDR3 sequence: CASRGGQDNYGYTF. CDR3 bases: TGTGCCAGCAGGGGGGGACAGGATAACTATGGCTACACCTTC.